The rows below give T cell receptor beta chains drawn from one sample of a study of shared clonotypes between healthy human individuals. TCRdb's copy holds only in-frame clones and misses some; the assay was immunoSEQ multiplex PCR. The sample comprises millions of clones, approximately 94% of which are singletons, and about 0.13% rests with the top ten. Material: naive CD4+ T cells sorted from blood. The origin of the receptors is a young man in good health. The CDR3 runs from the conserved cysteine through the conserved F or W. Fields, in order: clone size, D gene, J gene, V gene, CDR3 DNA, CDR3 protein. D genes are given only for firm matches. Not all rows give a size; the values are once, few, many and, for expanded clones, a class.

NA | NA | TRBJ2-3 | TRBV18 | TGTGCCAGCTCACCCTACCTGACGGAGACCTACACAGATACGCAGTATTTT | CASSPYLTETYTDTQYF
NA | TRBD1 | TRBJ2-5 | TRBV2 | TGTGCCAGCAGTTGGGACAGAAAAGAGACCCAGTACTTC | CASSWDRKETQYF
NA | NA | TRBJ1-1 | TRBV12-2 | TGTGCAAGTCGCCCCGACAGGGGGCGCATAGAAACTGAAGCTTTCTTT | CASRPDRGRIETEAFF
NA | NA | TRBJ2-2 | TRBV14 | TGTGCCAGCAGCCAACCAGGGACCACCGGGGAGCTGTTTTTT | CASSQPGTTGELFF
NA | NA | TRBJ1-2 | TRBV6-4 | TGTGCCAGCAGTGACCCTCCCACAGGGAACTATGGCTACACCTTC | CASSDPPTGNYGYTF
NA | NA | TRBJ2-1 | TRBV7-8 | TGTGCCAGCAGCTCCCGGGTATCCAATGAGCAGTTCTTC | CASSSRVSNEQFF
once | TRBD1 | TRBJ2-5 | TRBV27 | TGTGCCAGCAGGGGGACAGGGGGCAAAGAGACCCAGTACTTC | CASRGTGGKETQYF
NA | NA | TRBJ1-4 | TRBV19 | TGTGCCAGTAGTGCCGAAAGGGGTGAAAAACTGTTTTTT | CASSAERGEKLFF
NA | TRBD1 | TRBJ1-2 | TRBV27 | TGTGCCAGCAGGCGAGAAGGGGGCGGTAACTATGGCTACACCTTC | CASRREGGGNYGYTF
NA | NA | TRBJ2-7 | TRBV7-2 | TGTGCCAGCAGCAGAGACGGGGCCCCCTACGAGCAGTACTTC | CASSRDGAPYEQYF
NA | TRBD1 | TRBJ1-3 | TRBV7-9 | TGTGCCAGCAGCGGGACAGGTAGCTCTGGAAACACCATATATTTT | CASSGTGSSGNTIYF
NA | NA | TRBJ2-3 | TRBV5-1 | TGCGCCAGCAGCTTCCGGGAGCGAGCTAGCACAGATACGCAGTATTTT | CASSFRERASTDTQYF
NA | TRBD2 | TRBJ2-3 | TRBV4-1 | TGCGCCAGCAGCCCGGCCGGGACTAGCGGGAGAAAGGGCACAGATACGCAGTATTTT | CASSPAGTSGRKGTDTQYF
NA | NA | TRBJ1-3 | TRBV28 | TGTGCCCACGCCCCGGGAGGGTACTCTGGAAACACCATATATTTT | CAHAPGGYSGNTIYF
NA | NA | TRBJ1-5 | TRBV27 | TGTGCCAGCGGGTTATGGCAGGGCCCCAATCAGCCCCAGCATTTT | CASGLWQGPNQPQHF
NA | TRBD2 | TRBJ2-5 | TRBV28 | TGTGCCAGCATAAGCGGGGGGGCTGGAGAGACCCAGTACTTC | CASISGGAGETQYF
NA | TRBD2 | TRBJ2-3 | TRBV10-2 | TGCGCCAGCAGCAATTTGGGACTAGCGGTACCCTTCGGTACGCAGTATTTT | CASSNLGLAVPFGTQYF
NA | NA | TRBJ2-1 | TRBV2 | TGTGCCAGCAGTGATTGGACAATGAACAATGAGCAGTTCTTC | CASSDWTMNNEQFF
NA | NA | TRBJ1-5 | TRBV6-1 | TGTGCCAGCAGGCCAGCTTATAGCAATCAGCCCCAGCATTTT | CASRPAYSNQPQHF
NA | TRBD1 | TRBJ1-5 | TRBV28 | TGTGCCAGCAGCGTGGGACAGGGGAGTCAGCCCCAGCATTTT | CASSVGQGSQPQHF
NA | TRBD1 | TRBJ2-7 | TRBV18 | TGTGCCAGCTCGCGGACAGGGGGCTACGAGCAGTACTTC | CASSRTGGYEQYF
NA | NA | TRBJ1-2 | TRBV7-8 | TGTGCCAGCTCGACCGGGGCCCCCCGTGGGGATGGCTACACCTTC | CASSTGAPRGDGYTF
NA | TRBD1 | TRBJ2-7 | TRBV6-6 | TGTGCCAGCAGTTACTCCGGACAGGGGGCATACGAGCAGTACTTC | CASSYSGQGAYEQYF
NA | TRBD1 | TRBJ1-2 | TRBV28 | TGTGCCAGCAGTTCCACAGGGGGCGCGTATGGCTACACCTTC | CASSSTGGAYGYTF
NA | NA | TRBJ2-2 | TRBV5-8 | TGTGCCAGCAGACCTAACATCGCCGGGGAGCTGTTTTTT | CASRPNIAGELFF
NA | NA | TRBJ1-2 | TRBV30 | TGTGCCTGGAAGGTTATAGCCACCTACTATGGCTACACCTTC | CAWKVIATYYGYTF
NA | NA | TRBJ2-7 | TRBV30 | TGTGCCTGGAGTGTCGGTGACTACGAGCAGTACTTC | CAWSVGDYEQYF
NA | TRBD1 | TRBJ1-1 | TRBV6-6 | TGTGCCAGCCACGGACAGGGGGCGATCGGCACTGAAGCTTTCTTT | CASHGQGAIGTEAFF
NA | TRBD1 | TRBJ1-5 | TRBV7-6 | TGTGCCAGCAGCTTTGGGACAGACGATCAGCCCCAGCATTTT | CASSFGTDDQPQHF
NA | NA | TRBJ1-6 | TRBV5-1 | TGCGCCAGCAGCTTGGCGGGGTATTCACCCCTCCACTTT | CASSLAGYSPLHF
once | NA | TRBJ2-3 | TRBV6-6 | TGTGCCAGCAGTTTAGGGACTAGCACAGATACGCAGTATTTT | CASSLGTSTDTQYF
NA | NA | TRBJ2-7 | TRBV11-2 | TGTGCCAGCAGCTTAGGGAGGCCCTACGAGCAGTACTTC | CASSLGRPYEQYF
NA | NA | TRBJ1-1 | TRBV28 | TGTGCCAGCAGAAGCACAGGGATGGGGATTAACACTGAAGCTTTCTTT | CASRSTGMGINTEAFF
NA | TRBD2 | TRBJ2-7 | TRBV7-2 | TGTGCCAGCAGCTCTTTGCGGGAGTTAGGCTACGAGCAGTACTTC | CASSSLRELGYEQYF
once | NA | TRBJ2-7 | TRBV7-9 | TGTGCCAGCAGCTTAGCGATTGGGGACAGAGGGGGGTACGAGCAGTACTTC | CASSLAIGDRGGYEQYF
NA | NA | TRBJ2-1 | TRBV10-3 | TGTGCCATCAGTGAGTCGCTCGGGCTAGGAGGGAATGAGCAGTTCTTC | CAISESLGLGGNEQFF
NA | NA | TRBJ2-3 | TRBV2 | TGTGCCGGGCGCCTGGGGGGTACGCAGTATTTT | CAGRLGGTQYF
NA | NA | TRBJ2-6 | TRBV6-5 | TGTGCCAGCAGTTACCGGGTGGGTGGGGCCAACGTCCTGACTTTC | CASSYRVGGANVLTF
NA | TRBD1 | TRBJ2-4 | TRBV5-1 | TGCGCCAGCAGCCACCCCGGGACAGAAAACATTCAGTACTTC | CASSHPGTENIQYF
NA | TRBD1 | TRBJ2-5 | TRBV5-4 | TGTGCCAGCAGCACCGGGACAGCGATAGAGACCCAGTACTTC | CASSTGTAIETQYF
NA | NA | TRBJ2-3 | TRBV18 | TGTGCCAGCTCACTTATGTCGGGCACAGATACGCAGTATTTT | CASSLMSGTDTQYF
NA | TRBD1 | TRBJ1-3 | TRBV6-5 | TGTGCCAGCAGCGTGACAGGGCCTGGAAACACCATATATTTT | CASSVTGPGNTIYF
once | NA | TRBJ1-6 | TRBV5-1 | TGCGCCAGCAGCTTGGTATCAGTGGGGGGCGATTCACCCCTCCACTTT | CASSLVSVGGDSPLHF
NA | TRBD1 | TRBJ2-2 | TRBV10-3 | TGTGCCAACCGGGACAGGAGCACCGGGGAGCTGTTTTTT | CANRDRSTGELFF
once | TRBD2 | TRBJ2-2 | TRBV29-1 | TGCAGCGCTGCTAGCGGGGGTGGAACCGGGGAGCTGTTTTTT | CSAASGGGTGELFF
NA | TRBD1 | TRBJ2-7 | TRBV29-1 | TGCAGCGTTGAAGGTCCCGGGACAGGCCGGGAGCAGTACTTC | CSVEGPGTGREQYF
NA | NA | TRBJ2-2 | TRBV10-2 | TGCGCCAGCAAAAGACAGGATATGAACACCGGGGAGCTGTTTTTT | CASKRQDMNTGELFF
NA | TRBD1 | TRBJ1-5 | TRBV6-1 | TGTGCCAGCAGTGAAGGACAGGGGGCCTATAGCAATCAGCCCCAGCATTTT | CASSEGQGAYSNQPQHF